This T cell receptor beta chain was identified during a study of technical replicates of blood from a few donors. The data were produced by immunoSEQ multiplex PCR, yet TCRdb's version contains in-frame clones alone and is incomplete. In the table there are approximately 68,000 clones, 95% to 97% of which are singletons. CDR3 size: 15 residues. Trimming took off 1 base at V and 3 bases at J, with 12 bases between the two ends. CDR1 is SGHAT, CDR2 FQNNGV, per germline. The chain couples TRBV11-2 to TRBJ1-1, with TRBD1 as a possible D gene (5 bases). The sample was T cells isolated from PBMCs. The TCR comes from a human donor in good health. The CDR3 spells CASSLVGGVDTEAFF. The CDR3 DNA is TGTGCCAGCAGCTTAGTCGGGGGTGTAGACACTGAAGCTTTCTTT.